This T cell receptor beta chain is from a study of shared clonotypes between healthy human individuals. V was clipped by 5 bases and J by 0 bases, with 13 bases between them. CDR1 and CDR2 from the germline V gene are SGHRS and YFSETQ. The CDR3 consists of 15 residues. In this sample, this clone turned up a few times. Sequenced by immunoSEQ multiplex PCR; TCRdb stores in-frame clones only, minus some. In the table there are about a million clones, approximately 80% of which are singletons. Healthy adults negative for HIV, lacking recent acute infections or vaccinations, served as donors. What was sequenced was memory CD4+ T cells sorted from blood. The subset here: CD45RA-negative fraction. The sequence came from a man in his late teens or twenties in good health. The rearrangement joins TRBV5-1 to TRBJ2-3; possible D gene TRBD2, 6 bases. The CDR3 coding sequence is TGCGCCAGCAGGGATGACGGGGGAAGCACAGATACGCAGTATTTT. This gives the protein CASRDDGGSTDTQYF.